The clone carrying this T cell receptor (beta chain) was observed a handful of times. As yet, its antigen is unknown. Researchers used 5'RACE with constant-segment primers to make TCR alpha and TCR beta cDNA libraries that carry sample barcodes and UMIs. TCRdb re-derived calls from the 5' RACE reads in MiXCR, one entry per CDR3 protein. The repertoire consists of some 43,000 distinct CDR3 sequences, with over 5% occurring once and the leading ten covering around 0.84%. The germline gives CDR1 DFQATT, CDR2 SNEGSKA (reference sequence). The CDR3 extends over 15 amino acids. V lost 5 bases to trimming and J lost 4 bases, with 20 bases between them. This sample stems from a study of T-cell memory formation after mild COVID-19. Study observations and caveats: Cross-reactive memory seemingly joined, as some responding clones were found in pre-infection memory.

Sequencing was performed on PBMCs or a T cell subset sorted from them (not recorded which). V gene TRBV20-1 combines with J gene TRBJ1-2, with D possibly being TRBD1 (6 bases). The receptor was derived from an adult who had mild COVID-19 (a few samples of this study predate the infection). Cell type and time point are not known. This chain's CDR3 is CSASPGTLRGYGYTF. The CDR3 nucleotides read TGCAGTGCTTCCCCCGGGACCCTCAGGGGCTATGGCTACACCTTC.